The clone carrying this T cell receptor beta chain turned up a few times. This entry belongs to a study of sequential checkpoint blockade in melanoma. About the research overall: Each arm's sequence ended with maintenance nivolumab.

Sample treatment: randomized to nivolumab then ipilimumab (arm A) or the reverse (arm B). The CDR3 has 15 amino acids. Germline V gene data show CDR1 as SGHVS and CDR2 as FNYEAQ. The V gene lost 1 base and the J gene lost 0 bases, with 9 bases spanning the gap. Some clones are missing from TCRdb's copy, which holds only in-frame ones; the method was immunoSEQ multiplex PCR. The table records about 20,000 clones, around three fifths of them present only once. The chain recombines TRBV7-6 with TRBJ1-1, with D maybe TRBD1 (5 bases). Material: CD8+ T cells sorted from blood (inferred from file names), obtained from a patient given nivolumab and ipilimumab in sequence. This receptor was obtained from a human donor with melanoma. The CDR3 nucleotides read TGTGCCAGCAGCTTAGTTGGGGGGATGAACACTGAAGCTTTCTTT. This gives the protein CASSLVGGMNTEAFF.